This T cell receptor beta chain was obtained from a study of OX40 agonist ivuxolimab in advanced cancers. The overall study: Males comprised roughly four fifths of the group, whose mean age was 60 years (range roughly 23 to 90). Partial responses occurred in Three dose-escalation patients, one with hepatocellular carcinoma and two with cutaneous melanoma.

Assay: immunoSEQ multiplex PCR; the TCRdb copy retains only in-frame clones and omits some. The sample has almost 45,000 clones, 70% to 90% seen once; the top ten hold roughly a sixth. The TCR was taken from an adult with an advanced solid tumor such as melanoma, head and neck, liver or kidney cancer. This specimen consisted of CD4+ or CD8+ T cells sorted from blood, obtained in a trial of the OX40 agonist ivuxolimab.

The CDR3: CASSPSGRYEQYF. Written as DNA, the CDR3 is TGCGCCAGCAGCCCCTCCGGCCGCTACGAGCAGTACTTC. The V gene is TRBV4-3, the J gene TRBJ2-7; D not resolved. This CDR3 has 13 residues. The V end lost 4 bases, the J end lost 3 bases, and 10 bases lay between the germline ends. The germline V gene encodes CDR1 LGHNA and CDR2 YSLEER.